A single count supports the clone carrying this TCR beta chain. Its antigen remains unknown. Unique-molecular-identifier-tagged TCR beta cDNA libraries were used. Out of about 0.9 to 10 million T cells, a few hundred thousand cDNA molecules were generated. TCRdb reprocessed the PCR reads with MiXCR, giving one entry per CDR3 protein. The table records 600,000 to 750,000 distinct CDR3 sequences, 59% of them present only once. This entry comes from a study of post-analysis software for immune sequencing data. Notes on the study in general: The study found TRBV5-6, TRBV5-1 and TRBV20-1 among about five TRBV segments more frequent in patients than controls. Diversity measured as normalized Chao1 was significantly lower in multiple sclerosis patients than in controls. F-measure co-clustering was strong for batch-matched samples.

Germline-derived CDR1 and CDR2 are MGHRA and YSYEKL. The germline V and J ends were trimmed by 1 base and 3 bases, with 13 bases remaining between them. This CDR3 comprises 15 residues. This sequence originates from a girl aged 2 to 10 with multiple sclerosis. Sequencing used blood. The chain has TRBV4-1 and TRBJ2-7, with a tentative D call TRBD2 (6 bases). CDR3 nucleotides: TGCGCCAGCAGCCAAGTCGGGACTCAACACTACGAGCAGTACTTC. Its protein is CASSQVGTQHYEQYF.